The source of this T cell receptor (beta chain) is a study of cytomegalovirus exposure and HLA in healthy donors (dated by TCRdb to the late 2010s). A note on the overall study: In an earlier analysis of roughly 500 of the donors, less than 350 Gb of sequence data and roughly 100 million unique TCR beta sequences from some 170 million T cells were reported. An early release that covered roughly 600 HLA-typed donors contained 300 to 350 gigabases of sequencing data and tens of millions of unique TCR sequences. The genetic ancestry cluster associated with self-reported Caucasian donors included approximately 85% of the 398 genotyped donors. The study aimed to test whether cataloging public T cell receptors could reveal signatures of past pathogen exposure. The study used immunosequencing to profile the T cell repertoires of approximately 640 subjects and linked those repertoires to cytomegalovirus serostatus. A separate validation cohort of over 95 different subjects was used in addition to the roughly 700-subject first cohort. High-throughput TCR immunosequencing, statistical association of individual TCRs with disease status, and machine learning were combined to predict cytomegalovirus infection status. A later analysis re-examined previously published TCR beta repertoires from just over 650 donors and added high-resolution HLA genotyping to investigate patterns of TCR occurrence. Rather than using new phenotypic data, the later analysis identified candidate immune exposures from TCR beta sequences and from how often those sequences occurred across donors. In an earlier analysis of roughly 600 of the donors, high-throughput TCR beta sequencing was used to judge whether each TCR beta V gene segment behaved as functional or pseudogenic. Donor age, sex, ethnicity and CMV serostatus were collected together with the repertoire data. In a later genetic analysis, genome-wide SNP genotypes for about three fifths of the roughly 670 donors were used, and that subset was treated as a discovery cohort. All discovery cohort repertoires had been generated on a single sequencing platform. Both class I and class II loci were covered by HLA typing, at four-digit resolution. The number of typed donors differed by locus: roughly 629-640 for A, B, C, DRB1 and DQB1; approximately 540 for DQA1; around 610 for DPA1; and some 450 for DPB1. Roughly 5 DR-DQ haplotypes were handled as single units for association and clustering, since linkage in the cohort was strong. On average, roughly 250,000 unique TCR beta nucleotide sequences were sequenced per donor among a few hundred genotyped donors of the cohort, with 15% to 20% of those sequences being non-productive.

The cohort was made up of 650 to 700 healthy bone marrow donors. All cohort members were sampled while nominally healthy, although unrecorded immune exposures were likely present. The donor was CMV seropositive and was included in the group of about 290 seropositive cohort members. Every donor gave a peripheral blood sample, and the peripheral blood mononuclear cells from that sample were used for TCR beta sequencing. Genomic DNA was extracted from the blood cell samples with the Qiagen DNeasy Blood Extraction Kit. Looking up the germline V gene yields CDR1 SGHAT and CDR2 FQNNGV. There are 14 amino acids in the CDR3, from cysteine to phenylalanine inclusive. The kept DNA is CDR3 alone, 42 bases in frame from the first base. Trimming removed 5 bases from V and 8 bases from J, leaving 16 bases between the germline ends. Details on this clone: The antigen it recognizes is unknown. Nothing much larger sits one base from this clone, and base qualities are not available.

Overall study results and their limits: A cluster of highly shared sequence variants was judged likely to represent a technical artifact of the sequencing pipeline. Broadly in line with IMGT annotations, most TCR beta V segments showed up in productive rearrangements about 87% or about 30% of the time in an earlier analysis of several hundred of the donors. The authors suggested that the approach could potentially be generalized to other disease states and immunological phenotypes. Because the 87-base-pair reads could not distinguish some IMGT-functional V segments, including TRBV6-2 and TRBV6-3, those segments were excluded. Across donors, most TCR sequences were observed very rarely, whereas some public TCRs were present in many individuals. Roughly uniform sequencing depth across donors was assumed in presence/absence analyses, although this assumption may not hold. In a later analysis, HLA-associated TCR beta chains showed more clonal expansion and lower generation probabilities than non-associated chains that were equally common. For the cohort, immune exposure information was limited to CMV serostatus. A further reported finding was that TCR beta sequences accurately predicted the HLA-A and HLA-B alleles for most subjects in the first cohort. In a later genetic analysis, fewer N-insertions in productive TCRs were reported among donors in an Asian-associated ancestry cluster than the roughly 670-donor mean. A few of the identified cytomegalovirus-associated TCR beta chains were confirmed in vitro to be specific for cytomegalovirus antigens. Because HLA typing was missing for some donors at each locus, association tests included only the typed subset. Several of the top co-occurrence clusters appeared to be linked to parvovirus B19, influenza, CMV and Epstein-Barr virus, according to a later analysis. Linkage disequilibrium might explain the correlated functional status among segregating V segments, but an unknown experimental factor could not be excluded. Because counts were too low, seventeen rarely observed V segments, including chromosome 9 orphons, were excluded from the earlier analysis of several hundred of the donors. The classifier was reported to diagnose cytomegalovirus status with high specificity and sensitivity in both the original and validation cohorts. Most CMV-associated TCR beta chains appeared to be HLA-restricted in a later analysis, and the HLA associations seemed to be driven largely by CMV exposure. In a later analysis, 15,000 to 20,000 TCR beta sequences were associated with specific HLA alleles at a false discovery rate of 0.05. Assigning TCR associations to individual alleles was difficult when HLA alleles, especially DR and DQ, strongly co-occurred. The study gave a list of 150 to 200 TCR beta chains associated with cytomegalovirus. A later analysis found that TCR association rates varied across HLA loci, with DRB1 alleles showing the most associated TCRs and HLA-C alleles the fewest. An association between a missense DCLRE1C variant and V-gene and J-gene trimming of TCR beta chains was found in a later genetic analysis and replicated in an independent cohort. Only TCR beta chains were sequenced in this cohort, and the absence of alpha or paired-chain data limited detectable features.

The method was the immunoSEQ multiplex PCR assay. A mixture of 60 forward primers for TCR Vbeta segments and 13 reverse primers for TCR Jbeta segments was used in the multiplex PCR. A multiplex PCR assay on genomic DNA amplified the CDR3 region of rearranged TCR beta genes. The amplified TCR beta libraries were sequenced on the Illumina HiSeq System as 87-base-pair reads. In the source study's methods: A later analysis counted 75 million to 100 million unique TCR beta chains across the 550 to 800 repertoires, and 10 million to 12 million of these chains were shared by at least two donors. Raw reads were error-corrected and collapsed into unique sequences with a nearest-neighbor algorithm that merged closely related sequences to remove PCR and sequencing errors. To assign V, D and J gene segments, CDR3 sequences were aligned to IMGT reference sequences. Each retained sequence needed at least a six-nucleotide match to both a V gene segment and a J gene segment. Rearrangements were classified as productive when the CDR3 lacked stop codons and remained in frame with V and J, and all other rearrangements were classified as non-productive. Following IMGT convention, CDR3 was defined as the stretch from the second conserved V-encoded cysteine to the conserved J-encoded phenylalanine. The earlier analysis of about 640 of the donors excluded any sequence lacking an unambiguous match to a single V gene segment. An earlier analysis of a few hundred of the donors classified V segments as functional when productive rearrangements were above 56.7% and as segregating when the standard deviation between donors was above 5%. A statistical classification framework was built for diagnosing cytomegalovirus status from the catalog of TCR beta chain sequences. In a later analysis, TCR nucleotide sequences were compared against IMGT/GENE-DB human TR gene sequences so that V and J genes could be assigned. Using the TCRdist pipeline, a later analysis assigned CDR3 sequences along with most-parsimonious VDJ recombination scenarios. In a later analysis, each TCR beta chain was defined by its CDR3 amino acid sequence together with its V-gene family, and reads without a unique V-gene family were excluded. In a later analysis, a few hundred highly shared, low-generation-probability nucleotide sequences were removed to address suspected cross-contamination and a sequencing artifact. A later analysis calculated a clonal expansion index for each public chain from normalized within-repertoire ranks of inferred template counts. Generation probabilities in a later analysis came from a VDJ recombination model fitted to out-of-frame rearrangements, and those results were checked against IGoR. A later analysis scored TCR-TCR, TCR-HLA and TCR-CMV co-occurrence with hypergeometric tests, applying a repertoire-size bias correction to TCR pairs. To estimate false discovery rates, a later analysis permuted the HLA or CMV assignments 20 times. In a later analysis, co-occurring TCRs were grouped using DBSCAN, and TCRdist sequence similarity was added for clustering within HLA-allele-positive subsets. Repertoires with fewer than 30,000 or more than 120,000 public chains were left out of co-occurrence clustering, as were five repertoires with anomalous nucleotide sharing. This immuneACCESS table, as held by TCRdb, lists in-frame sequences with V and J called but not all clones. Of the missing ones, under half trace to an unresolved V gene in checked studies; the others have no known cause. V and J calls and clone size are as listed in that table; D and trimming were resolved from the DNA. The sample table contains fewer than 150,000 clones; only one count was recorded for roughly 80% of them. The ten largest clones represent approximately 5% of the sample.

This TCR was sampled from a middle-aged man in good health and CMV-seropositive. Sequencing was carried out using PBMCs. The sequence is built from TRBV11-2 and TRBJ2-1; TRBD2 is a weak D gene call, 6 bases matching. CDR3 region: CASSPPLASHEQFF. The DNA reads as follows: TGTGCCAGCAGCCCACCACTAGCCTCGCATGAGCAGTTCTTC. This CDR3, with the reference TRBV11-2 and TRBJ2-1 proteins standing in past its ends, gives the full variable domain EAGVAQSPRYKIIEKRQSVAFWCNPISGHATLYWYQQILGQGPKLLIQFQNNGVVDDSQLPKDRFSAERLKGVDSTLKIQPAKLEDSAVYLCASSPPLASHEQFFGPGTRLTVL.